This record covers a single T cell receptor beta chain. Which antigen it targets is not known. Base qualities are not at hand, and no much larger clone is one base apart. Reading from cysteine to phenylalanine, the CDR3 counts 13 amino acids. Only the CDR3 region is kept as DNA, spanning 39 bases read in frame from base 1. Based on the germline V gene (reference sequence), the CDR1 and CDR2 sequences are LNHDA and SQIVND. V is reduced by 5 bases and J by 1 base, leaving a spacing of 8 bases between them. This sample was included in a study of T cell responses to AZD1222 COVID-19 vaccine (dated by TCRdb to 2020 to 2023). Context from the whole study: AZD1222 recipients whose second dose came at about 4 weeks and those whose second dose came at about 12 weeks were combined into one group, since spike-specific TCR depth and breadth did not differ between the two schedules. A total of roughly 240 trial participants underwent TCR sequencing, of whom some 210 received two doses of AZD1222 and about 26 received two doses of the MenACWY control vaccine. Trial participants were enrolled by age into subgroups of 18-55, 56-69 and 70-plus years, and about 150, 27 and 61 TCR-sequenced participants, respectively, were included in these subgroups. Broad study findings and their caveats: Because no day 14 peak-response samples were available, repertoires were characterized only after the peak T cell response. A significant rise in spike-specific TCR breadth and depth was observed after two AZD1222 doses relative to day 0 and relative to MenACWY recipients. Reportedly, close to half of the unique spike-specific TCRs recognized epitopes lying outside the regions that are mutated in the B.1.351 and B.1.1.7 variants. Only six AZD1222 recipients were SARS-CoV-2 seropositive at baseline, limiting conclusions about previously exposed vaccinees. Most participants were white British and females outnumbered males, and the authors suggested that clonal diversity may have been underestimated. The 56-69-year group was small, and its depth increase did not reach significance, likely because of low power. The whole spike protein was spanned by vaccine-associated CD4 TCRs, and dominant responses were seen in regions 160-218 and 743-854.

The CDR3 regions of human TCRbeta chains were subjected to immunosequencing. On the study's bioinformatics: TCRs in the repertoires were matched against a reference library of SARS-CoV-2-specific TCRs that had been generated with the MIRA antigen-specificity platform. Breadth was defined as the fraction of unique TCRs that were SARS-CoV-2-associated, and depth was defined as the fraction of total T cells that were SARS-CoV-2-associated. Each spike-specific TCR was assigned to its reactive spike region and to a CD4 or CD8 class using the MIRA data. Log10-transformed breadth and depth values were compared by one-way ANOVA with Sidak's multiple comparisons tests. The table was pulled from immuneACCESS by TCRdb, which kept in-frame rearrangements only. Such tables lose some clones; where checked, under half of the loss comes from unresolved V genes, and the rest has no known cause. V, J and clone size were drawn from that table, and D and trimming were deduced from the DNA. Counted in this sample were about 110,000 clones; 85% to 95% of them appeared once. The ten largest clones add up to about 7.8% of the sample.

Reading the label with the study, this specimen's time point is: baseline before first vaccination. Samples from vaccinated people were obtained from the UK trials COV001 and COV002, which included a single-blind randomized controlled phase 2/3 trial of AZD1222 (ChAdOx1 nCoV-19) in healthy adults. For TCRbeta chain sequencing, PBMC samples from trial participants were taken at day 0 and at day 28 after the second dose. The chain is made from TRBV19 and TRBJ1-2; matching of 6 bases hints at TRBD1 as the D gene. This specimen consisted of peripheral blood, obtained on day 0 of AZD1222 vaccination. This sequence originates from an adult in good health. The DNA reads TGTGCCAGTAGTCCGGACAGTAACTATGGCTACACCTTC. It is translated as CASSPDSNYGYTF.